These 7 T cell receptor beta chains were all obtained from the same sample, sequenced in a study of CD8 T cells in Susac syndrome. Random hexamers served to reverse transcribe roughly 0.5 to 1 ug RNA. TCRdb redid the calling of the immunoSEQ multiplex PCR reads with MiXCR, one entry per CDR3 protein. Among tens of thousands of distinct CDR3 sequences listed, roughly 94% were seen once. Sequences were obtained from CD4+ T cells from PBMCs. The receptor source for this set is a human donor with Susac syndrome.

The chain has TRBV27 and TRBJ1-3; no firm D call. Trimming left V 6 bases short and J 0 bases short, with 12 bases between. The length of the CDR3 is 15 residues. Germline loops: CDR1 MNHEY, CDR2 SMNVEV (reference sequence). The CDR3 region is CASSRTANSGNTIYF. The DNA of the CDR3 is TGTGCCAGCAGCCGGACGGCTAACTCTGGAAACACCATATATTTT.

The rearrangement links TRBV12-3 or TRBV12-4 to TRBJ1-1; no clear D gene. This CDR3 contains 11 residues. The V end was cut by 3 bases, the J end by 6 bases, with 5 bases between. CDR3 sequence: CASSFHPEAFF. The CDR3 DNA reads TGTGCCAGCAGTTTTCACCCTGAAGCTTTCTTT.

The rearrangement uses TRBV12-5 and TRBJ2-1; 9 bases line up with TRBD2. This CDR3 comprises 14 residues. Trimming removed 5 bases from V and 6 bases from J; junction bases left unmatched: 5. Germline CDR1 reads LGHNT; CDR2 reads FRNRAP. CDR3 sequence: CASGLGLASNEQFF. DNA of the CDR3: TGTGCTAGTGGTCTCGGACTAGCGAGCAATGAGCAGTTCTTC.

This chain joins TRBV23-1 and TRBJ2-1, with D maybe TRBD1 (5 bases). TRBV23-1 is an ORF for which the function is uncertain. Between the trimmed V and J ends, which lost 7 bases and 1 base, there was a span of 14 bases. This CDR3 spans 15 amino acids. CDR3 bases: TGCGCCAGCAACCAACAGGACGGGTCCTACAATGAGCAGTTCTTC. Translating it yields CASNQQDGSYNEQFF.

The chain employs TRBV30 and TRBJ2-5; D possibly corresponds to TRBD1 (6 bases). CDR1 and CDR2 from the germline V gene are GTSNPN and SVGIG (reference sequence). The CDR3 runs to 14 residues. Trimming stripped 0 bases from V and 2 bases from J, with 10 bases between. The CDR3 DNA sequence: TGTGCCTGGAGTGTAGACAGGCGGCAAGAGACCCAGTACTTC. It encodes CAWSVDRRQETQYF.

This clonotype has a single count. DNA for the CDR3: TGTGCCAGCAGCTTGCAGGGGGTTGAAATAACTTTCTTT. It codes for CASSLQGVEITFF. The chain carries TRBV5-4 and TRBJ1-1; TRBD1 aligns across 7 bases. With 1 base clipped from V and 12 bases from J, the junction kept 9 bases outside the gene matches. CDR1 is SGHNT and CDR2 is YYREEE in the germline V gene (reference sequence). This CDR3 spans 13 amino acids.

The chain is built from TRBV2 and TRBJ2-3, with D tentatively TRBD1 or TRBD2 (6 bases each). The CDR3 has 15 residues. The germline V and J ends were trimmed by 7 bases and 4 bases, with 18 bases remaining between them. CDR1 and CDR2 (germline): SNHLY, FYNNEI. CDR3 nucleotides: TGTGCCAGCATTCGGGGGCAGGGAGTTGCAGATACGCAGTATTTT. It encodes CASIRGQGVADTQYF.